The 21 T cell receptor beta chains below come from one sample, sequenced in a study of T cell responses to AZD1222 COVID-19 vaccine. Profiling relied on immunoSEQ multiplex PCR, and the TCRdb table lists in-frame clones only, not all of them. The sample comprises approximately 99,000 clones, around 90% of which are singletons, and around 3.3% rests with the top ten. Source: peripheral blood, taken on day 0 of MenACWY control vaccination. The origin of the receptors is an adult in good health.

The J gene is TRBJ1-1, the V gene TRBV30; the D is unclear. Germline V gene data show CDR1 as GTSNPN and CDR2 as SVGIG (reference sequence). The CDR3 extends over 13 amino acids. V lost 3 bases to trimming and J lost 1 base, with 9 bases between them. CDR3 coding DNA: TGTGCCTGGAGGGAGCAGTGGAACACTGAAGCTTTCTTT. Translating gives CAWREQWNTEAFF. The full variable domain, with the rest looked up from reference TRBV30 and TRBJ1-1, is SQTIHQWPATLVQPVGSPLSLECTVEGTSNPNLYWYRQAAGRGLQLLFYSVGIGQISSEVPQNLSASRPQDRQFILSSKKLLLSDSGFYLCAWREQWNTEAFFGQGTRLTVV.

This sequence joins TRBV7-9 and TRBJ1-6; the D is unclear. The CDR3 sequence is 15 residues long. The germline CDR1 and CDR2 sequences are SEHNR and FQNEAQ (reference sequence). V lost 4 bases, J lost 8 bases, and 15 bases lay in between. CDR3 nucleotides: TGTGCCAGCAGCTCCGCGGCTCCCGGCGATTCACCCCTCCACTTT. This sequence encodes CASSSAAPGDSPLHF.

This chain uses TRBV12-3 or TRBV12-4 with TRBJ1-1, with D unresolved. V was cut by 3 bases and J by 5 bases, with 10 bases left in between. This CDR3 has 13 amino acids. CDR3 in amino acids: CASSLNSKTEAFF. The CDR3 DNA follows: TGTGCCAGCAGTTTGAACAGTAAGACTGAAGCTTTCTTT.

The chain carries TRBV9 and TRBJ1-2; D ambiguous. The CDR3 loop spans 15 amino acids. Germline CDR1 and CDR2: SGDLS and YYNGEE. V was clipped by 0 bases and J by 0 bases, with 9 bases between them. The CDR3 DNA reads as TGTGCCAGCAGCGTAGGTACAGCCACTAACTATGGCTACACCTTC. It yields the protein CASSVGTATNYGYTF.

The chain uses TRBV7-9 and TRBJ1-1; D remains unclear. V was shortened by 4 bases and J by 2 bases, with 8 bases between the two germline ends. The germline V gene has CDR1 SEHNR and CDR2 FQNEAQ (reference sequence). CDR3 length: 13 amino acids. The CDR3 spells CASSSYTNTEAFF. CDR3 in DNA: TGTGCCAGCAGCTCCTACACTAACACTGAAGCTTTCTTT.

V gene TRBV7-2 combines with J gene TRBJ1-2; D gene unclear. The CDR3 consists of 13 residues. The germline CDR1 and CDR2 sequences are SGHTA and FQGNSA. V was pared by 3 bases and J by 4 bases, with 9 bases between. The chain's CDR3 is CASSLSVAYGYTF. CDR3 bases: TGTGCCAGCAGCTTGTCTGTTGCCTATGGCTACACCTTC.

V and J are TRBV5-1 and TRBJ1-2; 10 bases agree with TRBD1. V lost 3 bases and J lost 0; bases outside the gene matches: 5. The CDR3 totals 16 residues. Germline CDR1 reads SGHRS; CDR2 reads YFSETQ. This CDR3 is CASSSGTGVTNYGYTF. In DNA, the CDR3 is TGCGCCAGCAGCTCCGGGACAGGGGTAACTAACTATGGCTACACCTTC.

The J gene is TRBJ1-4, the V gene TRBV18; D uncertain. Trimming took 6 bases from V and 5 from J, leaving 4 bases between them. The CDR3 is 11 amino acids. Germline CDR1 KGHSH, CDR2 LQKENI. CDR3 region: CASSPNEKLFF. CDR3 bases: TGTGCCAGCTCGCCAAATGAAAAACTGTTTTTT.

A note on this clone: Different DNA sequences within this sample yield the same CDR3. This chain uses TRBV7-3 with TRBJ2-3, with D perhaps assigned TRBD1 or TRBD2 (5 bases each). Trimming left V 0 bases short and J 2 bases short, with 9 bases between. The CDR3 runs 15 residues. Germline V CDR1 and CDR2: SGHTA, FQGTGA. This chain's CDR3 is CASSLTGVSTDTQYF. The CDR3 nucleotides are TGTGCCAGCAGCTTAACGGGGGTCTCCACAGATACGCAGTATTTT.

V usage is TRBV19 and J usage is TRBJ2-5; TRBD2 is a possible D gene (5 bases). This CDR3 is 15 amino acids long. The V end lost 3 bases, the J end lost 2 bases, and 13 bases lay between the germline ends. Germline V lookup: CDR1 LNHDA, CDR2 SQIVND (reference sequence). Here the CDR3 reads CASSIRRGHQETQYF. Here the CDR3 DNA reads TGTGCCAGTAGTATCCGTCGAGGGCATCAAGAGACCCAGTACTTC.

V is TRBV6-2 or TRBV6-3 and J is TRBJ2-7; 7 bases line up with TRBD1. The CDR3 length is 13 residues. The V gene's germline CDR1 is MNHEY and CDR2 SVGEGT. The trim removed 2 bases at V and 7 bases at J, leaving 5 bases unmatched. The CDR3 loop reads CASSYPTGREQYF. CDR3 DNA sequence: TGTGCCAGCAGTTACCCGACAGGGCGGGAGCAGTACTTC.

The chain employs TRBV4-3 and TRBJ2-1, with D unresolved. This CDR3 is built from 17 residues. Trimming removed 0 bases from V and 3 bases from J, with 15 bases in between. Germline assignment: CDR1 LGHNA and CDR2 YSLEER. CDR3 nucleotides: TGCGCCAGCAGCCAAGACGCCCCACCTCTACTCTACAATGAGCAGTTCTTC. It codes for CASSQDAPPLLYNEQFF.

The V gene is TRBV10-1, the J gene TRBJ2-3; 9 bases map to TRBD1. This CDR3 spans 14 amino acids. Germline assignment: CDR1 WNHNN and CDR2 SYGVQD (reference sequence). Germline trimming cut 11 bases from V and 1 base from J; bases unmatched to any gene: 7. CDR3 in amino acids: CACARDRGTDTQYF. The CDR3 DNA is TGCGCCTGCGCCCGGGACAGGGGCACAGATACGCAGTATTTT.

The chain combines TRBV28 with TRBJ1-2; D is perhaps TRBD1 (5 bases). The V end was cut by 3 bases, the J end by 4 bases, with 12 bases between. CDR1 is MDHEN, CDR2 SYDVKM, per germline. The CDR3 spans 14 residues. The CDR3 sequence is CASSFSAGLYGYTF. In DNA form, the CDR3 reads TGTGCCAGCAGTTTTTCGGCAGGGCTCTATGGCTACACCTTC.

This chain connects TRBV5-1 to TRBJ2-5, with TRBD1 as a possible D gene (6 bases). The CDR3 extends over 15 amino acids. Germline CDR1 and CDR2: SGHRS and YFSETQ. V gave up 4 bases and J gave up 5 bases, with 18 bases separating them. The CDR3 sequence: CASSQGSPRGETQYF. The CDR3 coding sequence is TGCGCCAGCAGCCAGGGGAGCCCGAGGGGGGAGACCCAGTACTTC.

The J gene is TRBJ1-1, the V gene TRBV6-5; perhaps TRBD1 as D (5 bases). This CDR3 has 12 amino acids. V was pared by 6 bases and J by 9 bases, with 14 bases between. Germline V gene sequence: CDR1 MNHEY, CDR2 SVGAGI. CDR3 region: CASSLPGRKAFF. Written as DNA, the CDR3 is TGTGCCAGCAGCCTCCCGGGACGGAAAGCTTTCTTT.

This clone has just one count. The V call is TRBV10-3, the J call TRBJ2-7; D gene unclear. The V and J ends lost 6 bases and 0 bases respectively, with 12 bases between them. The CDR3 loop spans 14 amino acids. Germline V gene sequence: CDR1 ENHRY, CDR2 SYGVKD. Here the CDR3 reads CAISVGISSYEQYF. The CDR3 DNA follows: TGTGCCATCAGCGTAGGAATAAGCTCCTACGAGCAGTACTTC.

The rearrangement joins TRBV7-4 to TRBJ1-5; tentatively, D is TRBD1 (6 bases). This CDR3 contains 19 residues. V shed 3 bases and J shed 3 bases, with 24 bases lying between them. Germline V gene sequence: CDR1 SGHVT, CDR2 SQSDAQ. As DNA, the CDR3 is TGTGCCAGCAGCTTTTTTTTACAGGGAAGGGTGAAGGACAATCAGCCCCAGCATTTT. It specifies CASSFFLQGRVKDNQPQHF.

The chain uses TRBV10-2 and TRBJ2-3; D possibly corresponds to TRBD1 (6 bases). The germline gives CDR1 WSHSY, CDR2 SAAADI. Trimming removed 1 base from V and 4 bases from J, with 9 bases in between. The CDR3 totals 14 residues. The CDR3 DNA follows: TGCGCCAGCAGTGAGTGGGGGCACTCAGATACGCAGTATTTT. Protein sequence: CASSEWGHSDTQYF.

The chain joins TRBV27 to TRBJ2-1, with D possibly TRBD1 on 7 matching bases. The CDR3 extends over 16 amino acids. Germline V gene lookup returns CDR1 MNHEY and CDR2 SMNVEV (reference sequence). V dropped 6 bases and J dropped 0 bases, with 15 bases sitting between them. The DNA of the CDR3 is TGTGCCAGCAGCCCATGGGGGGACAGCTCCTACAATGAGCAGTTCTTC. Translating it yields CASSPWGDSSYNEQFF.

V and J are TRBV7-9 and TRBJ1-2; tentatively, D is TRBD1 (6 bases). Trimming cost V 5 bases and J 4 bases, with 8 bases left between them. CDR3 length: 12 residues. CDR1 SEHNR and CDR2 FQNEAQ come from the germline V gene (reference sequence). For the CDR3, the DNA is TGTGCCAGCAGCACAGGGTTCTATGGCTACACCTTC. This sequence encodes CASSTGFYGYTF.